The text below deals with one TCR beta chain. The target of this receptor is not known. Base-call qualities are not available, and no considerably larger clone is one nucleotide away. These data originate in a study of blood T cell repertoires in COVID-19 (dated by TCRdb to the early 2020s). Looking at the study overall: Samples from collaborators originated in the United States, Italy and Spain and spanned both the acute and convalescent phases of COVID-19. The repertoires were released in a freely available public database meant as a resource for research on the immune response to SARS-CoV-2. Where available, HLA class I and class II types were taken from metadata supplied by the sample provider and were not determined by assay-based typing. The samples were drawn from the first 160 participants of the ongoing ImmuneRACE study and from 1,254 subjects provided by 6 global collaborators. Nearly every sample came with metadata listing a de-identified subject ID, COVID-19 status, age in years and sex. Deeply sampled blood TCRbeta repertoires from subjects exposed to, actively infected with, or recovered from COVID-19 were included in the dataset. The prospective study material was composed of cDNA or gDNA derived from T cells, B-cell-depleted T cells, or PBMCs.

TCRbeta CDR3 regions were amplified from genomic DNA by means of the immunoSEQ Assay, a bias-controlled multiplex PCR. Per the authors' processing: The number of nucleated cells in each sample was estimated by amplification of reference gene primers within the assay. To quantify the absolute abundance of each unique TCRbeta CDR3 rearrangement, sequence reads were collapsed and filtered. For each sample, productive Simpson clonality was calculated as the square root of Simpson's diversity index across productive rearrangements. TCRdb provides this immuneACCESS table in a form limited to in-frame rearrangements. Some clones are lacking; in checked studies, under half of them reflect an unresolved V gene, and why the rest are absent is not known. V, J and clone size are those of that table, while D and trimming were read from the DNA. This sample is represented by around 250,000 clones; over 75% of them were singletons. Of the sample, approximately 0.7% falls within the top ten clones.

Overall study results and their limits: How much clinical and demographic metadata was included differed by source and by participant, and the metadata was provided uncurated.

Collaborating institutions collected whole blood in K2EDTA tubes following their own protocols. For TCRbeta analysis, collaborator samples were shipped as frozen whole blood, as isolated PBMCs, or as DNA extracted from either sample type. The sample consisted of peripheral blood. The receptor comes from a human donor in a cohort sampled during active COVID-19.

The CDR3 region has the sequence CASSLADYQETQYF. The sequenced DNA is TGCGCCAGCAGCTTGGCCGACTACCAAGAGACCCAGTACTTC. This sequence uses TRBV5-1 and TRBJ2-5; a confident D gene designation cannot be given. Reading the germline V gene gives CDR1 SGHRS and CDR2 YFSETQ. V is reduced by 0 bases and J by 0 bases, leaving a spacing of 6 bases between them. The CDR3 measures 14 amino acids from cysteine to phenylalanine. The retained sequence is limited to the CDR3, 42 bases, with the frame set at the first base.